This record looks at one T cell receptor beta chain sequence and its context. Its antigen is as yet unknown. These data come from a study of tumor and adjacent non-tumor tissue in lung cancer. Study-level information: Each sample yielded 3.5 million to 4.5 million productive TCRbeta reads on average. Findings and limits, study-wide: Tumor repertoires had a smaller top 100 clone share than normal lung. TCR diversity was significantly greater in tumor than normal lung tissue.

Three rounds of nested PCR, following a modified ARM-PCR protocol, produced the TCRbeta library. Using its own MiXCR run on the multiplex PCR reads, TCRdb lists one record per CDR3 protein. This table holds more than 55,000 distinct CDR3 sequences, about 55% found once. The template was RNA from unsorted bulk tissue. The normal lung tissue was taken more than 3 cm from the tumor edge. Between August and November 2014, newly diagnosed, chemotherapy-naive lung cancer patients underwent thoracic surgery in China. Specimen: distant non-tumor lung tissue. This TCR derives from a man between 70 and 80 years old with non-small cell lung cancer.

In DNA form, the CDR3 reads TGCAGTGCTAGTGACAGCCTGGCTTCACCCCTCCACTTT. Translating it yields CSASDSLASPLHF. The chain couples TRBV20-1 to TRBJ1-6; D perhaps matches TRBD1 (5 bases). Germline V gives CDR1 DFQATT, CDR2 SNEGSKA (reference sequence). The CDR3 covers 13 residues. V was cut by 3 bases and J by 9 bases, with 12 bases left in between.